This T cell receptor (beta chain) appears in the sequencing data of a study of cytomegalovirus exposure and HLA in healthy donors. Details on this clone: What it recognizes is unknown.

Primers: 60 Vbeta forward and 13 Jbeta reverse. Data came from immunoSEQ multiplex PCR; TCRdb stores just in-frame clones and leaves some out. The table includes roughly 98,000 clones, roughly 77% detected once. Findings and caveats of the study: Cytomegalovirus-associated status was assigned to some 160 TCR beta chains. Three of the chains that were CMV-associated were confirmed in vitro to be specific for CMV antigens.

Trimming left V 4 bases short and J 7 bases short, with 11 bases between. The germline CDR1 and CDR2 sequences are LNHDA and SQIVND (reference sequence). This CDR3 is built from 14 residues. The TCR sequence derives from a man between 40 and 49 years old in good health and CMV-seronegative. The J gene is TRBJ1-6, the V gene TRBV19, with a tentative D call TRBD1 (6 bases). Input material: PBMCs. The CDR3 loop is CASSKTGVNSPLHF. In DNA form, the CDR3 reads TGTGCCAGTAGTAAGACAGGAGTAAATTCACCCCTCCACTTT. Together with reference TRBV19 and TRBJ1-6, the CDR3 gives the full variable domain: DGGITQSPKYLFRKEGQNVTLSCEQNLNHDAMYWYRQDPGQGLRLIYYSQIVNDFQKGDIAEGYSVSREKKESFPLTVTSAQKNPTAFYLCASSKTGVNSPLHFGNGTRLTVT.